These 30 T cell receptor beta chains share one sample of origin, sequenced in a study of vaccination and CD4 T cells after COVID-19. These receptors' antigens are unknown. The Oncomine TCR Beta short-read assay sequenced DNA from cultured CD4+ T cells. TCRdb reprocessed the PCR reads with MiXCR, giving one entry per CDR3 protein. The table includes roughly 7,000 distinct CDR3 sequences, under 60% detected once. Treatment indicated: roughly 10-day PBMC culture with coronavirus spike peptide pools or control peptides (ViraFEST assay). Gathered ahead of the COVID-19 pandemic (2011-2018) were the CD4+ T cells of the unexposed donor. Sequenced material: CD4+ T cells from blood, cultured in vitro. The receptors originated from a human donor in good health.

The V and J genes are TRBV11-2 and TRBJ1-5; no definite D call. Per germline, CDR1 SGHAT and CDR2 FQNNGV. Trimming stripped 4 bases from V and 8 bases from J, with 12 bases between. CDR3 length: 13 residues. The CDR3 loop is CASSSGHEEPQHF. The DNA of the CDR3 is TGTGCCAGCAGCTCCGGTCATGAGGAGCCCCAGCATTTT.

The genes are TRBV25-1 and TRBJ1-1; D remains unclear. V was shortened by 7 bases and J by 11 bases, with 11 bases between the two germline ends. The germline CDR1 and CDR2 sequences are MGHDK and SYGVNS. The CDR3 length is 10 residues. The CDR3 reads CASMGEEAFF. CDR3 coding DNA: TGTGCCAGCATGGGCGAGGAGGCTTTCTTT.

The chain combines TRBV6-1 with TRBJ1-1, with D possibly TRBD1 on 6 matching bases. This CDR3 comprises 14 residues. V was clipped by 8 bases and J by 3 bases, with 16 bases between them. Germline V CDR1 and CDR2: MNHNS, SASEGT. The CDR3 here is CASSETGMYTEAFF. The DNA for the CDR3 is TGTGCCAGCTCAGAAACAGGGATGTACACTGAAGCTTTCTTT.

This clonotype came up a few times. CDR3 in DNA: TGTGCCAGCAGTTTTAGTCCAGGGGGGAATGGCTACACCTTC. Its protein product is CASSFSPGGNGYTF. The chain couples TRBV6-5 to TRBJ1-2, with TRBD1 matching 7 bases. CDR3 size: 14 residues. Germline lookup yields CDR1 MNHEY and CDR2 SVGAGI. V lost 4 bases and J lost 6; bases outside the gene matches: 8.

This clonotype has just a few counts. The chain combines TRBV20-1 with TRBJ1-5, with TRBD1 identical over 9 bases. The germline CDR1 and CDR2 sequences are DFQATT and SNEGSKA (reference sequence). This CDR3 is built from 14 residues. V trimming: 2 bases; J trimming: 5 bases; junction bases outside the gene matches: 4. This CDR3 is CSARNGQGHQPQHF. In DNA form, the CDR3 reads TGCAGTGCTAGAAATGGACAGGGGCATCAGCCCCAGCATTTT.

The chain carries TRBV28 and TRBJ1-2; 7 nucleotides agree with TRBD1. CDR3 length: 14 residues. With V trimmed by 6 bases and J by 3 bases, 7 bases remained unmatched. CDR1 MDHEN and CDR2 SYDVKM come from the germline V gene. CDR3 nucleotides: TGTGCCAGCAGATCGACAGGGACGCACTATGGCTACACCTTC. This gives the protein CASRSTGTHYGYTF.

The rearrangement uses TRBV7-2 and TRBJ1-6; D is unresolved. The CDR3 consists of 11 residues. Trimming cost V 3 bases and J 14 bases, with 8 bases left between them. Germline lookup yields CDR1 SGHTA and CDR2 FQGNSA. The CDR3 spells CASSFLGSLHF. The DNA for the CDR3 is TGTGCCAGCAGCTTTTTAGGGTCCCTCCACTTT.

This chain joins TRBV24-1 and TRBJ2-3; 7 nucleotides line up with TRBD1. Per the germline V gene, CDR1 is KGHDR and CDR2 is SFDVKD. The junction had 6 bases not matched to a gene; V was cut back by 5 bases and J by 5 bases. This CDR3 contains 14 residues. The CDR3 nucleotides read TGTGCCACCAGTGGGGCAGGGGGTATAGATACGCAGTATTTT. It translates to CATSGAGGIDTQYF.

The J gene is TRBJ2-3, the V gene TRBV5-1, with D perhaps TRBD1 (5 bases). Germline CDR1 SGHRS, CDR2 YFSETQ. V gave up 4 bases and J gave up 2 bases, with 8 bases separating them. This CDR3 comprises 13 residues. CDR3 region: CASSDSDTDTQYF. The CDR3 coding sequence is TGCGCCAGCAGCGACAGCGACACAGATACGCAGTATTTT.

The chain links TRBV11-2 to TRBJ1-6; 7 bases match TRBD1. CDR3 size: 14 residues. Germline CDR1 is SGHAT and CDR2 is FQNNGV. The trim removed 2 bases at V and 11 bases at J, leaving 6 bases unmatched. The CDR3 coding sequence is TGTGCCAGCAGCTTAACAGGGGTCTCGCCACCCCTCCACTTT. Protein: CASSLTGVSPPLHF.

CDR3 DNA: TGTGCCAGCAGCCCGCGACCGACCTCAGACTATGGCTACACCTTC. This gives the protein CASSPRPTSDYGYTF. The V gene is TRBV7-3, the J gene TRBJ1-2; D call uncertain. With 5 bases removed from V and 3 bases from J, the gap between germline ends came to 16 bases. Germline CDR1 is SGHTA and CDR2 is FQGTGA. This CDR3 is built from 15 residues.

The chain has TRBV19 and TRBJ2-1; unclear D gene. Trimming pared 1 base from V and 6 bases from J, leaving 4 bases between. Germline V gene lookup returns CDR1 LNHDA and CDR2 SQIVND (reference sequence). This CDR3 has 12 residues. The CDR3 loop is CASSIGVNEQFF. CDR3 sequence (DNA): TGTGCCAGTAGTATAGGGGTCAATGAGCAGTTCTTC. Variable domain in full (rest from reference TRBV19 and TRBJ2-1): DGGITQSPKYLFRKEGQNVTLSCEQNLNHDAMYWYRQDPGQGLRLIYYSQIVNDFQKGDIAEGYSVSREKKESFPLTVTSAQKNPTAFYLCASSIGVNEQFFGPGTRLTVL.

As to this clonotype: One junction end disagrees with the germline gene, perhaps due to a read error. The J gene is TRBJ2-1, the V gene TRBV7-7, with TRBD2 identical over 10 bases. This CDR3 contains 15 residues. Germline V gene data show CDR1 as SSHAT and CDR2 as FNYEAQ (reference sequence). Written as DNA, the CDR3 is TGTGCTAGCAGCCGGGGTAGCGGGGGGAACAATGAGCAGTTCTTC. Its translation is CASSRGSGGNNEQFF.

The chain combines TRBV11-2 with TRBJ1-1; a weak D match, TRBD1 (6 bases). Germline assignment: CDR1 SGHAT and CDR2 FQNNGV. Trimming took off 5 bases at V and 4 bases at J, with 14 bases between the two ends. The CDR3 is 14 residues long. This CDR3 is CASSANRVFTEAFF. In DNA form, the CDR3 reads TGTGCCAGCAGCGCAAACAGGGTATTCACTGAAGCTTTCTTT.

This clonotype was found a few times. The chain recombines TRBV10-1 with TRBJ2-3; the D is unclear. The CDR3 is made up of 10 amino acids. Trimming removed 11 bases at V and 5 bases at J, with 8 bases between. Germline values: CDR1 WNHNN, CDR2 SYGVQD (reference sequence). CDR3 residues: CAGWGDTQYF. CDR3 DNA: TGCGCCGGGTGGGGAGATACGCAGTATTTT.

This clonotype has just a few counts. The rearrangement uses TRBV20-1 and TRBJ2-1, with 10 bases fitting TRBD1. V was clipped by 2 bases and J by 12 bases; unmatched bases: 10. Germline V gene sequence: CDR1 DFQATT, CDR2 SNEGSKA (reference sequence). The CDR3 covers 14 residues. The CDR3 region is CSARQLGTGVGQFF. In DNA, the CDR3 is TGCAGTGCTAGACAATTGGGGACAGGGGTAGGGCAGTTCTTC.

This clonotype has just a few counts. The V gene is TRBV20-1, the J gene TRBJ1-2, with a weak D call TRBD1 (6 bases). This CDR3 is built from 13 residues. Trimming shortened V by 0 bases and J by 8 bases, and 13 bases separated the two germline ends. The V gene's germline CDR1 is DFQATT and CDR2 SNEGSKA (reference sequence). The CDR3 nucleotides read TGCAGTGCTAGAGATTCGACAGGTACCGGCTACACCTTC. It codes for CSARDSTGTGYTF.

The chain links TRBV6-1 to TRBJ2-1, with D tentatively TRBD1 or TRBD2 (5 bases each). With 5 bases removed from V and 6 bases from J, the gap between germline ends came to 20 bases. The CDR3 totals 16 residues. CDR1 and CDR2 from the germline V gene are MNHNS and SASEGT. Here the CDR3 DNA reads TGTGCCAGCAGTCTAACCGGGACGATTGTTGTCAATGAGCAGTTCTTC. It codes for CASSLTGTIVVNEQFF.

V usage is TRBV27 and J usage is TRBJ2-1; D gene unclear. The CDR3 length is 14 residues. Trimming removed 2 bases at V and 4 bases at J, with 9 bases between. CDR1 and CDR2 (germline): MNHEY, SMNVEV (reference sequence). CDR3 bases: TGTGCCAGCAGTTTAATTATAGGGTACAATGAGCAGTTCTTC. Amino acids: CASSLIIGYNEQFF.

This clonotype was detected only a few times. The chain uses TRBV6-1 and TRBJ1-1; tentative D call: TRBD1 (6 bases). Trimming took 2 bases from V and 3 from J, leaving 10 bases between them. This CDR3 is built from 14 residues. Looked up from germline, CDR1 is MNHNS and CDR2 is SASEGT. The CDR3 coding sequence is TGTGCCAGCAGTGAACAGGGGTTGGACACTGAAGCTTTCTTT. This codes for CASSEQGLDTEAFF.

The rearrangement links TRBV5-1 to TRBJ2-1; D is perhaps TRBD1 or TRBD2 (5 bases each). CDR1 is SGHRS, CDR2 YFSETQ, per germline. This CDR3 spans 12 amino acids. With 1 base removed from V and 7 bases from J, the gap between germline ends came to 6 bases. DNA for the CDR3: TGCGCCAGCAGCTTGTGGGGGAATGAGCAGTTCTTC. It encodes CASSLWGNEQFF.

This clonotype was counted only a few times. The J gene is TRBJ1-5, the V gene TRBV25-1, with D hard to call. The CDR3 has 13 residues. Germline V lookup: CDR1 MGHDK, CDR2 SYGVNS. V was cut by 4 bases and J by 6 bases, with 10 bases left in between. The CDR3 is CASSGGLGQPQHF. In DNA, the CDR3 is TGTGCCAGCAGTGGTGGGTTGGGTCAGCCCCAGCATTTT.

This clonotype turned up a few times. The CDR3 DNA is TGCAGTGCTGACGACAGGTCTACCTACGAGCAGTACTTC. It codes for CSADDRSTYEQYF. The chain couples TRBV20-1 to TRBJ2-7, with D maybe TRBD1 (6 bases). Per the germline V gene, CDR1 is DFQATT and CDR2 is SNEGSKA (reference sequence). V was clipped by 5 bases and J by 2 bases, with 13 bases between them. The CDR3 length is 13 residues.

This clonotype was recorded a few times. CDR3 nucleotides: TGTGCCAGCAGCTTAGCGGGACAGGGGTCCTACGAGCAGTACTTC. Translation gives CASSLAGQGSYEQYF. The gene calls are TRBV7-2 and TRBJ2-7, with 10 bases matching TRBD1. Germline-derived CDR1 and CDR2 are SGHTA and FQGNSA. The CDR3 totals 15 residues. J was trimmed by 1 base and V by 0 bases; bases with no gene match: 0.

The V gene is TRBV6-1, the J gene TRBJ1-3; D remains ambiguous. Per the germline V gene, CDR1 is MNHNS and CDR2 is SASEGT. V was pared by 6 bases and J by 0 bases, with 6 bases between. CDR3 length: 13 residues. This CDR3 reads CASRSNSGNTIYF. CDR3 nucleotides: TGTGCCAGCAGATCGAACTCTGGAAACACCATATATTTT.

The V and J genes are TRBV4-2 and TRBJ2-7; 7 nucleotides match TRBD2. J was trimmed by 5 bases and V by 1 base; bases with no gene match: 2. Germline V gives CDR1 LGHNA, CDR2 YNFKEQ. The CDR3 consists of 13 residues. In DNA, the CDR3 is TGTGCCAGCAGCCAAGGGGGGGGGGACGAGCAGTACTTC. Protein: CASSQGGGDEQYF.

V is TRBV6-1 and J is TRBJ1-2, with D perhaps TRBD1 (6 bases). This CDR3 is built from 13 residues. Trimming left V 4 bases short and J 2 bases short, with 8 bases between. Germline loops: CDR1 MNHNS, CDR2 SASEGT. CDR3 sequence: CASSGQVNYGYTF. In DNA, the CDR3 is TGTGCCAGCAGTGGACAGGTCAACTATGGCTACACCTTC.

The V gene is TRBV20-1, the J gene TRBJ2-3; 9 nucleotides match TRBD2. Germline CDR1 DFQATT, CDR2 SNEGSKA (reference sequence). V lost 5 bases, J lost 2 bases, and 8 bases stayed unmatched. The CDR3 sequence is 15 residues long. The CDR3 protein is CSASQLAGFTDTQYF. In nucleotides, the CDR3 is TGCAGTGCTTCCCAACTAGCGGGTTTCACAGATACGCAGTATTTT.

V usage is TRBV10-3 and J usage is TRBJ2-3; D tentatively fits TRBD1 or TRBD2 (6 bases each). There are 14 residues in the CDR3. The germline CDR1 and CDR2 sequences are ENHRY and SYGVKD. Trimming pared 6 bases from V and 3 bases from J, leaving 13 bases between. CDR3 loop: CAISRGGLTDTQYF. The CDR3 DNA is TGTGCCATCAGCCGAGGGGGGTTGACAGATACGCAGTATTTT.

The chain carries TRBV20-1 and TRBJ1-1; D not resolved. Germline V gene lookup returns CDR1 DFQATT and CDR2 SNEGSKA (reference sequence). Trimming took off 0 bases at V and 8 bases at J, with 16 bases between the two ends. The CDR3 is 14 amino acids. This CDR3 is CSARDVSEKKEAFF. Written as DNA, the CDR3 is TGCAGTGCTAGAGATGTATCGGAGAAAAAGGAAGCTTTCTTT.